This T cell receptor (beta chain) comes out of a study of T-cell reconstitution after alpha-beta-depleted transplantation in children. The library targeted TCRbeta and was prepared with unique molecular identifiers. In TCRdb, the PCR reads were re-called with MiXCR into one record per CDR3 protein. The top ten clones hold about 5% of a sample with some 530,000 distinct CDR3 sequences, around 12% of them seen once. CDR3 size: 13 residues. With 3 bases removed from V and 10 bases from J, the gap between germline ends came to 13 bases. This clonotype was found many times. This clonotype originated in a human donor who donated a stem cell graft to a child with combined immunodeficiency. The sample was PBMCs from the stem cell graft donor, taken from the stem cell graft. V gene TRBV12-3 or TRBV12-4 combines with J gene TRBJ2-1; D gene uncertain. The CDR3 loop is CASSFIGVGEQFF. Written as DNA, the CDR3 is TGTGCCAGCAGTTTCATTGGGGTCGGGGAGCAGTTCTTC.